A selection of T cell receptor beta chains follows, all from one sample in a study of CD8 T cells in ankylosing spondylitis. TCRdb called the 5' RACE reads again in MiXCR, with one record for every CDR3 protein. The data show 750,000 to 850,000 distinct CDR3 sequences, approximately 10% seen once. Sequences were obtained from blood, either unsorted or a sorted T cell fraction (not recorded which). The receptors here all came from a male donor with ankylosing spondylitis. The CDR3 runs from the conserved cysteine through the conserved F or W. The D gene is left open where the match is weak. A row's size may be missing; if present it is once, few, many or a size class.

DNA | CDR3 | size | J | V | D
TGTGCCACCCGGGGGAACAGGGGCACTGAAGCTTTCTTT | CATRGNRGTEAFF | many | TRBJ1-1 | TRBV15 | TRBD1
TGCAGTGCTAGCCGGGTACTAGCCAAAAACATTCAGTACTTC | CSASRVLAKNIQYF | few | TRBJ2-4 | TRBV20-1 | .
TGTGCCAGCAGCCATAGGGCGAGAGGTATACCAAGCGAGCAGTACTTC | CASSHRARGIPSEQYF | many | TRBJ2-7 | TRBV7-2 | .
TGTGCCAGCAGCTTAGAAAGGAGCGATGAGCAGTTCTTC | CASSLERSDEQFF | few | TRBJ2-1 | TRBV7-2 | .
TGTGCCAGCAGCTTTTCCACTGGGAGAGCTAACTATGGCTACACCTTC | CASSFSTGRANYGYTF | few | TRBJ1-2 | TRBV7-9 | .
TGTGCCAGCCGAGGACAGGCGGGACGAGAGACCCAGTACTTC | CASRGQAGRETQYF | . | TRBJ2-5 | TRBV25-1 | .
TGTGCCAGTAGTACCCCTCGAGCGCACACTGAAGCTTTCTTT | CASSTPRAHTEAFF | few | TRBJ1-1 | TRBV19 | .
TGCAGCGTTCGATTGGTCCTCACCTACGAGCAGTACTTC | CSVRLVLTYEQYF | many | TRBJ2-7 | TRBV29-1 | .
TGTGCCACTGATAGCGGGAGGGCCAATGAGCAGTTCTTC | CATDSGRANEQFF | few | TRBJ2-1 | TRBV7-9 | TRBD2
TGCGCCAGCAGCCAAGATCCCACGGGACAGGGCAGGACCCAGTACTTC | CASSQDPTGQGRTQYF | . | TRBJ2-5 | TRBV4-3 | TRBD1
TGTGCCAGCAGCCCCTTAGGGACTAGCGATATTCAGTACTTC | CASSPLGTSDIQYF | few | TRBJ2-4 | TRBV7-9 | TRBD2
TGTGCCAGCAGTACCGGGACAGCGATGAACACCGGGGAGCTGTTTTTT | CASSTGTAMNTGELFF | . | TRBJ2-2 | TRBV6-4 | TRBD1
TGTGCCAGCAGCGTCTGGACAGGGAGAAGTGGATATGGCTACACCTTC | CASSVWTGRSGYGYTF | . | TRBJ1-2 | TRBV7-6 | TRBD1
TGTGCCAGCAGCTCCGGGACAGGAAAACCCTACGAGCAGTACTTC | CASSSGTGKPYEQYF | few | TRBJ2-7 | TRBV5-4 | TRBD1
TGTGCCAGCAGCTTGACCTCTTCTGGGGTACCCTACGAGCAGTACTTC | CASSLTSSGVPYEQYF | . | TRBJ2-7 | TRBV11-2 | .
TGTGCCATCAGTGAGTTTGGACTAGGAAACAATGAGCAGTTCTTC | CAISEFGLGNNEQFF | many | TRBJ2-1 | TRBV10-3 | TRBD2
TGTGCCAGCAGCGCGGGAATGGGGAATCAGCCCCAGCATTTT | CASSAGMGNQPQHF | . | TRBJ1-5 | TRBV27 | .
TGTGCCAGCAGCCAAGATCGAACGGAGTACAATGAGCAGTTCTTC | CASSQDRTEYNEQFF | . | TRBJ2-1 | TRBV3-1 | .
TGTGCCAGCAGCCCCTTTGGACCGCTTAGCAATCAGCCCCAGCATTTT | CASSPFGPLSNQPQHF | few | TRBJ1-5 | TRBV3-1 | .
TGTGCCAGCAGCCAATGGGTTAGCGGAAACACTGAAGCTTTCTTT | CASSQWVSGNTEAFF | few | TRBJ1-1 | TRBV3-1 | .
TGCGCCAGCAGCTTGCGGGCAGGGTCCTTCTACGAGCAGTACTTC | CASSLRAGSFYEQYF | many | TRBJ2-7 | TRBV5-1 | .